This T cell receptor (beta chain) emerged from a study of control samples from healthy donors and cancer patients. This clone was recorded only once. The CDR3 has 14 amino acids. The germline CDR1 and CDR2 sequences are MNHEY and SMNVEV (reference sequence). J was trimmed by 6 bases and V by 5 bases; bases with no gene match: 9. Produced via immunoSEQ multiplex PCR; TCRdb's table is partial and in-frame only. The table shows 100,000 or so clones, with about 80% occurring only once. The sequenced material came from blood. The receptor was derived from a woman aged 50 to 60 in good health. The rearrangement links TRBV27 to TRBJ1-2, with 7 bases aligning to TRBD1. In DNA, the CDR3 is TGTGCCAGCAGTGGCGACAGGGATTCTGATGGCTACACCTTC. Translated, it gives CASSGDRDSDGYTF.